Shown below are 8 T cell receptor beta chains from a single sample sequenced in a study of cytomegalovirus exposure and HLA in healthy donors. Vbeta (60) and Jbeta (13) primers were used in the PCR. Generated by immunoSEQ multiplex PCR, the TCRdb table keeps only in-frame clones and is missing some. The data show about 130,000 clones, approximately 80% seen once. The sequenced sample consisted of PBMCs. These receptors were taken from a middle-aged woman in good health and CMV-seronegative.

The rearrangement links TRBV6-5 to TRBJ2-3; D possibly corresponds to TRBD2 (6 bases). The V end was cut by 2 bases, the J end by 5 bases, with 11 bases between. Germline V CDR1 and CDR2: MNHEY, SVGAGI. This CDR3 spans 14 amino acids. The CDR3, as DNA: TGTGCCAGCAGTTACGGAGGGGACCTAGATACGCAGTATTTT. Its protein is CASSYGGDLDTQYF.

The chain carries TRBV4-3 and TRBJ2-1, with D perhaps matching TRBD2 (6 bases). Trimming stripped 4 bases from V and 1 base from J, with 14 bases between. From germline, CDR1 is LGHNA and CDR2 YSLEER. The CDR3 is 16 amino acids. The CDR3 DNA reads TGCGCCAGCAGCCCAGATGCGGGATGGTCCTACAATGAGCAGTTCTTC. It encodes CASSPDAGWSYNEQFF.

The count of this clone is one. V gene TRBV6-5 combines with J gene TRBJ2-7; 12 nucleotides line up with TRBD2. The CDR3 has 16 residues. Germline V gene data show CDR1 as MNHEY and CDR2 as SVGAGI. The trim removed 0 bases at V and 5 bases at J, leaving 5 bases unmatched. The CDR3 DNA follows: TGTGCCAGCAGTTACTCGACTAGCGGGAGAATGAACGAGCAGTACTTC. Residues: CASSYSTSGRMNEQYF.

This sequence joins TRBV4-3 and TRBJ1-5, with D perhaps TRBD1 (6 bases). With 1 base removed from V and 6 bases from J, the gap between germline ends came to 13 bases. The CDR3 runs 15 residues. Germline-derived CDR1 and CDR2 are LGHNA and YSLEER. The CDR3 DNA sequence: TGCGCCAGCAGCCAAGGCCCAGGGGATAGTCAGCCCCAGCATTTT. Protein product: CASSQGPGDSQPQHF.

The chain links TRBV7-9 to TRBJ1-1; the match to TRBD1 covers 7 bases. The V gene's germline CDR1 is SEHNR and CDR2 FQNEAQ (reference sequence). The CDR3 is 15 residues long. With V trimmed by 5 bases and J by 1 base, 7 bases remained unmatched. The CDR3 region is CASSPIRTGNTEAFF. The DNA of the CDR3 is TGTGCCAGCAGCCCAATACGGACAGGGAACACTGAAGCTTTCTTT.

This chain connects TRBV23-1 to TRBJ2-5; TRBD1 matches 10 bases. TRBV23-1 is reported as an ORF; its role is uncertain. The junction had 28 bases not matched to a gene; V was cut back by 2 bases and J by 4 bases. The CDR3 loop spans 23 amino acids. The CDR3: CASSQQHGERQGAVGGRSETQYF. Written as DNA, the CDR3 is TGCGCCAGCAGTCAACAACACGGGGAGCGACAGGGGGCGGTGGGCGGGAGGTCAGAGACCCAGTACTTC.

The chain combines TRBV5-4 with TRBJ2-3; 9 nucleotides align to TRBD2. Germline-derived CDR1 and CDR2 are SGHNT and YYREEE (reference sequence). CDR3 length: 15 residues. V was pared by 6 bases and J by 6 bases, with 11 bases of the junction left unmatched. The CDR3 DNA sequence: TGTGCCAGCACCCCCGCGGGGGGGAGGATGGATACGCAGTATTTT. It codes for CASTPAGGRMDTQYF.

The rearrangement joins TRBV9 to TRBJ2-6; a possible D gene is TRBD1 (5 bases). The V end was cut by 4 bases, the J end by 4 bases, with 15 bases between. Per the germline V gene, CDR1 is SGDLS and CDR2 is YYNGEE. The CDR3 is made up of 16 amino acids. The CDR3 is CASSPGPRAGANVLTF. The CDR3 DNA is TGTGCCAGCAGCCCAGGGCCCAGGGCAGGGGCCAACGTCCTGACTTTC. Together with reference TRBV9 and TRBJ2-6, the CDR3 gives the full variable domain: DSGVTQTPKHLITATGQRVTLRCSPRSGDLSVYWYQQSLDQGLQFLIQYYNGEERAKGNILERFSAQQFPDLHSELNLSSLELGDSALYFCASSPGPRAGANVLTFGAGSRLTVL.